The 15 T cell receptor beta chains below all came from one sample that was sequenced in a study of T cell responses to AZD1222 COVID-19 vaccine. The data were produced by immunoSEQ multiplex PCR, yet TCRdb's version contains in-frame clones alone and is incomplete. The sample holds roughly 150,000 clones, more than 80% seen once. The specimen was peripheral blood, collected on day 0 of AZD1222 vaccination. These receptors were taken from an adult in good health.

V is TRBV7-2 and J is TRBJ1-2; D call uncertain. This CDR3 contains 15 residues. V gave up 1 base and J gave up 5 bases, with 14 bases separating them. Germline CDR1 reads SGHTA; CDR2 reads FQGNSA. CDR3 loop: CASSLGPLLAYGYTF. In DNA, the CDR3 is TGTGCCAGCAGCTTAGGACCGCTACTTGCGTATGGCTACACCTTC. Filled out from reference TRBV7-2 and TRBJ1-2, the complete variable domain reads GAGVSQSPSNKVTEKGKDVELRCDPISGHTALYWYRQSLGQGLEFLIYFQGNSAPDKSGLPSDRFSAERTGGSVSTLTIQRTQQEDSAVYLCASSLGPLLAYGYTFGSGTRLTVV.

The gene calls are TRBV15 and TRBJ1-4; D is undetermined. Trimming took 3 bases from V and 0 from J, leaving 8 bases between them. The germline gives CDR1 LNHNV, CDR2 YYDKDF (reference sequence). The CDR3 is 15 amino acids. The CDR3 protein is CATSRVPATNEKLFF. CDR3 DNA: TGTGCCACCAGCAGGGTCCCGGCAACTAATGAAAAACTGTTTTTT.

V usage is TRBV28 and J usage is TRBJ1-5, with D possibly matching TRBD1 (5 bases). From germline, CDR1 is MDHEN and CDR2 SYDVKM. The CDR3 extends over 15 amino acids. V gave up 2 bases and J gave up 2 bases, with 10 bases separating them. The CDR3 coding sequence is TGTGCCAGCAGTTTAGGCAGGGTTGGCAATCAGCCCCAGCATTTT. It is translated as CASSLGRVGNQPQHF. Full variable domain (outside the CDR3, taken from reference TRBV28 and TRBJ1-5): DVKVTQSSRYLVKRTGEKVFLECVQDMDHENMFWYRQDPGLGLRLIYFSYDVKMKEKGDIPEGYSVSREKKERFSLILESASTNQTSMYLCASSLGRVGNQPQHFGDGTRLSIL.

DNA of the CDR3: TGTGCCAGCAGCCAGACACAGGGGCGCTATGGCTACACCTTC. It is translated as CASSQTQGRYGYTF. This chain links TRBV7-9 with TRBJ1-2; 7 bases align to TRBD1. V trimming: 5 bases; J trimming: 4 bases; junction bases outside the gene matches: 7. Germline V gene data show CDR1 as SEHNR and CDR2 as FQNEAQ (reference sequence). CDR3 length equals 14 residues.

This CDR3 reads CASSRHGLGVANEKLFF. The CDR3 DNA follows: TGCGCCAGCAGCCGTCACGGCCTGGGGGTTGCTAATGAAAAACTGTTTTTT. The rearrangement joins TRBV5-1 to TRBJ1-4, with D perhaps TRBD1 (5 bases). Germline V lookup: CDR1 SGHRS, CDR2 YFSETQ. The ends were cut back, 4 bases at V and 3 bases at J, with 19 bases in the middle. The CDR3 is 17 amino acids.

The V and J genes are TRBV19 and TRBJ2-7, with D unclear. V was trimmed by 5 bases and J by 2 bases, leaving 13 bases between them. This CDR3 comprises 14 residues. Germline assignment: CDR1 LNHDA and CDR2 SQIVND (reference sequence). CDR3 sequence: CASSPERTAYEQYF. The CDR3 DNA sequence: TGTGCCAGTAGTCCCGAAAGAACAGCCTACGAGCAGTACTTC.

As DNA, the CDR3 is TGTGCCTGGATGGACCCGTCCGCTTACATTGAAGCTTTCTTT. Its translation is CAWMDPSAYIEAFF. This chain links TRBV30 with TRBJ1-1, with unresolved D. Per the germline V gene, CDR1 is GTSNPN and CDR2 is SVGIG (reference sequence). The V and J ends lost 4 bases and 7 bases respectively, with 19 bases between them. The CDR3 covers 14 residues.

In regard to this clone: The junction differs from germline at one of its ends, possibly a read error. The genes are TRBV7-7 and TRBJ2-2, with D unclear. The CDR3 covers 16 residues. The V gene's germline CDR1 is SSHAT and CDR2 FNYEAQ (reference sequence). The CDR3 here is CASSSNVASGTGELFF. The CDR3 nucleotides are TGTGCTAGCAGCTCTAATGTCGCCTCGGGCACCGGGGAGCTGTTTTTT.

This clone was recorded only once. The CDR3 reads CASSLTGLAKNIQYF. The CDR3 coding sequence is TGCGCCAGCAGCTTGACAGGACTAGCCAAAAACATTCAGTACTTC. The chain couples TRBV5-1 to TRBJ2-4; D is perhaps TRBD1 or TRBD2 (5 bases each). The V end was cut by 1 base, the J end by 0 bases, with 8 bases between. CDR3 size: 15 residues. Per germline, CDR1 SGHRS and CDR2 YFSETQ.

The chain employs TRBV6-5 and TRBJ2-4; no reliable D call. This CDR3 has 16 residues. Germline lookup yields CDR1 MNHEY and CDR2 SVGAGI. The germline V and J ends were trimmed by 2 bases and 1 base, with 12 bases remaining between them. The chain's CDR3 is CASSYTSSRAKNIQYF. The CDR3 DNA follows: TGTGCCAGCAGTTACACGTCAAGCCGGGCCAAAAACATTCAGTACTTC.

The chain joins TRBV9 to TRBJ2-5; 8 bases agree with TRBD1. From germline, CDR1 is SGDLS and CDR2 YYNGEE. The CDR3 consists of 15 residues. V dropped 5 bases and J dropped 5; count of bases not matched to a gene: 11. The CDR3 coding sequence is TGTGCCAGCAGTGAGGTGGACAGGGAGAGGGAGACCCAGTACTTC. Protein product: CASSEVDRERETQYF.

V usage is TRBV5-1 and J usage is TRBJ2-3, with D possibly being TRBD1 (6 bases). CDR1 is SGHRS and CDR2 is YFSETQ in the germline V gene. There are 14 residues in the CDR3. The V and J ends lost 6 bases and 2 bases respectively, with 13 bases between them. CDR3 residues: CASKWTVDTDTQYF. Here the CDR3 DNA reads TGCGCCAGCAAGTGGACAGTAGACACAGATACGCAGTATTTT.

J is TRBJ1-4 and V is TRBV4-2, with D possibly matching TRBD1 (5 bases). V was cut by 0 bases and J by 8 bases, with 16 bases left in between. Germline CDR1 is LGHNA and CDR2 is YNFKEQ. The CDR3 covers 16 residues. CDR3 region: CASSQDWGREQEKLFF. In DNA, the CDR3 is TGTGCCAGCAGCCAAGATTGGGGGAGGGAGCAGGAAAAACTGTTTTTT.

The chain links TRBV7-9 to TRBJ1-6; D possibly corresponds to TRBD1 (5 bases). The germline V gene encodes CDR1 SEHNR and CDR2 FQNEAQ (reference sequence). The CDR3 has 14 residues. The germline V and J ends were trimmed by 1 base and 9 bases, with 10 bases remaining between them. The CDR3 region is CASSLGRDGSPLHF. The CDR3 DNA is TGTGCCAGCAGCTTAGGCAGGGATGGTTCACCCCTCCACTTT. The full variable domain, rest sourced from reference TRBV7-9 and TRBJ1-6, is DTGVSQNPRHKITKRGQNVTFRCDPISEHNRLYWYRQTLGQGPEFLTYFQNEAQLEKSRLLSDRFSAERPKGSFSTLEIQRTEQGDSAMYLCASSLGRDGSPLHFGNGTRLTVT.

CDR3 protein: CASSEVMDWERGGRNEQFF. Written as DNA, the CDR3 is TGCGCCAGCAGCGAAGTCATGGATTGGGAGCGGGGGGGCCGGAATGAGCAGTTCTTC. The chain links TRBV4-3 to TRBJ2-1, with TRBD2 matching over 10 bases. CDR1 and CDR2 (germline): LGHNA, YSLEER. This CDR3 region has 19 residues. The V and J ends lost 5 bases and 7 bases, in that order; junction bases with no gene match: 20.